A selection of T cell receptor beta chains follows, all from one sample in a study of early T cells in non-severe SARS-CoV-2 infection. TCRdb used MiXCR to reprocess the 5' RACE reads, holding one entry per CDR3 protein. Here the sample spans fewer than 65,000 distinct CDR3 sequences, roughly a tenth being singletons. Material: whole blood. These receptors were obtained from an adult who was a healthcare worker with PCR-confirmed SARS-CoV-2 infection or an uninfected control (not recorded which). Each CDR3 is given with its conserved first and last residue. Fields, in order: clone size, V gene, J gene, D gene, CDR3 protein, CDR3 DNA. D genes are given only for firm matches. Clone size is stated in some rows and not others, as once, few, many or a class when expanded.

size: NA
V: TRBV12-3/TRBV12-4
J: TRBJ2-1
D: TRBD1
CDR3: CASSLLQGAISDEQFF
DNA: TGTGCCAGCAGTTTGCTTCAGGGGGCTATTAGCGATGAGCAGTTCTTC

size: NA
V: TRBV4-2
J: TRBJ2-3
D: TRBD2
CDR3: CASSQDGAGGADTQYF
DNA: TGTGCCAGCAGCCAAGATGGGGCCGGGGGGGCAGATACGCAGTATTTT

size: many
V: TRBV4-1
J: TRBJ2-5
D: NA
CDR3: CASSQEVQETQYF
DNA: TGCGCCAGCAGCCAAGAAGTCCAGGAGACCCAGTACTTC

size: many
V: TRBV12-3/TRBV12-4
J: TRBJ2-4
D: NA
CDR3: CASSFRNIQYF
DNA: TGTGCCAGCAGTTTCAGAAACATTCAGTACTTC

size: NA
V: TRBV7-2
J: TRBJ2-5
D: TRBD2
CDR3: CASSQRAAGGLETQYF
DNA: TGTGCCAGCAGCCAGAGGGCAGCGGGGGGCCTAGAGACCCAGTACTTC

size: few
V: TRBV20-1
J: TRBJ2-3
D: TRBD1
CDR3: CSAGRTGRTDTQYF
DNA: TGCAGTGCCGGCCGGACAGGGCGCACAGATACGCAGTATTTT

size: few
V: TRBV30
J: TRBJ2-3
D: TRBD2
CDR3: CAWMIAGGTDTQYF
DNA: TGTGCCTGGATGATAGCGGGGGGCACAGATACGCAGTATTTT

size: NA
V: TRBV29-1
J: TRBJ2-1
D: NA
CDR3: CSALGGWDGFSYNEQFF
DNA: TGCAGCGCGTTGGGAGGTTGGGACGGGTTCTCCTACAATGAGCAGTTCTTC

size: few
V: TRBV2
J: TRBJ1-4
D: NA
CDR3: CASSDRSNEKLFF
DNA: TGTGCCAGCAGTGACCGGAGTAATGAAAAACTGTTTTTT

size: NA
V: TRBV5-1
J: TRBJ2-1
D: NA
CDR3: CASSLSGQGYDNEQFF
DNA: TGCGCCAGCAGCTTGTCCGGGCAGGGGTACGACAATGAGCAGTTCTTC

size: few
V: TRBV20-1
J: TRBJ1-2
D: NA
CDR3: CSARDRGVANYGYTF
DNA: TGCAGTGCTAGAGATAGGGGAGTTGCTAACTATGGCTACACCTTC

size: NA
V: TRBV3-1
J: TRBJ2-3
D: NA
CDR3: CASSLGRLRADTQYF
DNA: TGTGCCAGCAGCCTAGGGAGGTTACGGGCAGATACGCAGTATTTT

size: many
V: TRBV6-6
J: TRBJ1-2
D: NA
CDR3: CASRAGGTSYGYTF
DNA: TGTGCCAGCAGAGCGGGAGGAACCTCCTATGGCTACACCTTC

size: many
V: TRBV5-4
J: TRBJ1-1
D: NA
CDR3: CASGKPDFTGGAFF
DNA: TGTGCCAGCGGGAAACCGGATTTTACGGGAGGGGCTTTCTTT

size: NA
V: TRBV19
J: TRBJ2-4
D: TRBD1
CDR3: CASRMTGTSKNIQYF
DNA: TGTGCCAGTAGGATGACAGGGACCTCCAAAAACATTCAGTACTTC

size: NA
V: TRBV6-2/TRBV6-3
J: TRBJ2-1
D: NA
CDR3: CASTTRKGPYNEQFF
DNA: TGTGCCAGCACCACCAGGAAGGGGCCATACAATGAGCAGTTCTTC

size: many
V: TRBV12-3/TRBV12-4
J: TRBJ1-5
D: NA
CDR3: CASSNTGSHQPQHF
DNA: TGTGCCAGCAGCAACACAGGTTCCCATCAGCCCCAGCATTTT

size: few
V: TRBV2
J: TRBJ2-2
D: NA
CDR3: CATRYLGELFF
DNA: TGTGCCACCCGATACTTGGGGGAGCTGTTTTTT

size: few
V: TRBV3-1
J: TRBJ2-6
D: NA
CDR3: CASTTGSGANVLTF
DNA: TGTGCCAGCACCACGGGCTCTGGGGCCAACGTCCTGACTTTC

size: once
V: TRBV7-9
J: TRBJ1-6
D: NA
CDR3: CASSLVKGVTDNSPLHF
DNA: TGTGCCAGCAGCTTAGTCAAAGGGGTGACAGATAATTCACCCCTCCACTTT

size: few
V: TRBV28
J: TRBJ2-5
D: TRBD1
CDR3: CASSRGQGAREETQYF
DNA: TGTGCCAGCAGCCGCGGACAGGGGGCGAGAGAAGAGACCCAGTACTTC

size: NA
V: TRBV10-3
J: TRBJ2-3
D: TRBD1
CDR3: CAISEEGGRSTDTQYF
DNA: TGTGCCATCAGTGAAGAAGGGGGCAGGAGCACAGATACGCAGTATTTT

size: NA
V: TRBV19
J: TRBJ2-2
D: TRBD2
CDR3: CASSPTGGLGGELFF
DNA: TGTGCCAGTAGTCCCACGGGGGGGCTCGGCGGGGAGCTGTTTTTT

size: few
V: TRBV5-1
J: TRBJ2-2
D: NA
CDR3: CASIRDGTTTGELFF
DNA: TGCGCCAGCATTCGAGACGGGACGACCACCGGGGAGCTGTTTTTT

size: many
V: TRBV20-1
J: TRBJ2-5
D: NA
CDR3: CSAYIGGETQYF
DNA: TGCAGTGCCTACATAGGCGGGGAGACCCAGTACTTC

size: few
V: TRBV10-2
J: TRBJ1-2
D: NA
CDR3: CASSESRGYTF
DNA: TGCGCCAGCAGTGAGTCGCGAGGCTACACCTTC

size: NA
V: TRBV12-3/TRBV12-4
J: TRBJ2-3
D: TRBD2
CDR3: CASSTSGGRPDTQYF
DNA: TGTGCCAGCAGTACTAGCGGGGGCCGTCCAGATACGCAGTATTTT

size: few
V: TRBV7-8
J: TRBJ2-5
D: TRBD2
CDR3: CASSKIAGTQETQYF
DNA: TGTGCCAGCAGCAAAATAGCGGGGACACAAGAGACCCAGTACTTC

size: many
V: TRBV12-3/TRBV12-4
J: TRBJ1-1
D: TRBD1
CDR3: CASKARQGMTFF
DNA: TGTGCCAGCAAAGCCCGACAGGGGATGACTTTCTTT

size: few
V: TRBV11-1
J: TRBJ2-6
D: NA
CDR3: CASSPFDGANVLTF
DNA: TGTGCCAGCAGCCCCTTTGACGGGGCCAACGTCCTGACTTTC

size: NA
V: TRBV11-3
J: TRBJ2-1
D: NA
CDR3: CASSLDKGWNEQFF
DNA: TGTGCCAGCAGCTTAGATAAAGGCTGGAATGAGCAGTTCTTC

size: few
V: TRBV10-1
J: TRBJ2-5
D: NA
CDR3: CASSEGAGQETQYF
DNA: TGCGCCAGCAGTGAGGGGGCCGGGCAAGAGACCCAGTACTTC

size: NA
V: TRBV7-2
J: TRBJ2-3
D: NA
CDR3: CASSPESADTQYF
DNA: TGTGCCAGCAGCCCAGAAAGCGCAGATACGCAGTATTTT

size: NA
V: TRBV5-4
J: TRBJ2-1
D: NA
CDR3: CASSFPVVVGINEQFF
DNA: TGTGCCAGCAGTTTCCCCGTGGTGGTGGGAATCAATGAGCAGTTCTTC

size: few
V: TRBV12-3/TRBV12-4
J: TRBJ1-6
D: TRBD1
CDR3: CASSSRGDSPLHF
DNA: TGTGCCAGCAGTTCCAGGGGGGATTCACCCCTCCACTTT

size: many
V: TRBV10-3
J: TRBJ1-1
D: NA
CDR3: CAISAVEGNTEAFF
DNA: TGTGCCATCAGTGCAGTCGAGGGGAACACTGAAGCTTTCTTT

size: many
V: TRBV15
J: TRBJ1-1
D: NA
CDR3: CATSRGEPNTEAFF
DNA: TGTGCCACCAGCAGAGGTGAACCGAACACTGAAGCTTTCTTT

size: many
V: TRBV20-1
J: TRBJ1-1
D: NA
CDR3: CSAREGGPNTEAFF
DNA: TGCAGTGCTAGAGAAGGGGGGCCTAACACTGAAGCTTTCTTT

size: NA
V: TRBV19
J: TRBJ1-1
D: NA
CDR3: CASAGTRVRVNTEAFF
DNA: TGTGCCAGTGCCGGGACGCGGGTTCGGGTAAACACTGAAGCTTTCTTT

size: NA
V: TRBV20-1
J: TRBJ1-6
D: NA
CDR3: CSARISGHYNSPLHF
DNA: TGCAGTGCTAGAATTAGCGGACACTATAATTCACCCCTCCACTTT

size: few
V: TRBV12-3/TRBV12-4
J: TRBJ2-2
D: TRBD1
CDR3: CASRETGVGGELFF
DNA: TGTGCCAGCAGAGAAACAGGGGTTGGCGGGGAGCTGTTTTTT

size: NA
V: TRBV29-1
J: TRBJ1-2
D: TRBD1
CDR3: CSVEADRTNYGYTF
DNA: TGCAGCGTTGAAGCGGACAGGACAAACTATGGCTACACCTTC

size: few
V: TRBV20-1
J: TRBJ2-1
D: TRBD2
CDR3: CSARIAGGVNEQFF
DNA: TGCAGTGCTAGGATAGCGGGGGGGGTAAATGAGCAGTTCTTC

size: many
V: TRBV7-2
J: TRBJ2-5
D: TRBD2
CDR3: CASSFVQRGGLFF
DNA: TGTGCCAGCAGCTTTGTCCAGCGGGGGGGCCTTTTCTTC

size: many
V: TRBV2
J: TRBJ1-3
D: NA
CDR3: CASSVRVSGNTIYF
DNA: TGTGCCAGCAGTGTTCGGGTCTCTGGAAACACCATATATTTT